This T cell receptor beta chain was obtained from a study of OX40 agonist ivuxolimab in advanced cancers. Notes on the research overall: Ivuxolimab was a fully human IgG2 agonistic monoclonal antibody targeting the costimulatory receptor OX40 (CD134). Intravenous ivuxolimab was administered to patients every 2 weeks at six dose levels: 0.01, 0.1, 0.3, 1.5, 3 and 10 mg/kg. Partial responses occurred in three dose-escalation patients, of whom one had hepatocellular carcinoma and two had cutaneous melanoma. In the dose-escalation cohort, 70% to 85% of patients were male, and the mean age was 60 years with a range of roughly 20 to 79. The point of sequencing TCRbeta in the periphery was to test whether ivuxolimab changed TCR sequence diversity and drove clonal T-cell expansion. Patients were allowed to have had prior anti-PD-1, anti-PD-L1 or anti-CTLA-4 therapy, and 40% to 45% of the dose-escalation patients had previously received checkpoint inhibitors. The paper reports the monotherapy dose-escalation portion (N of about 54 patients) of the phase I ivuxolimab trial. Among the roughly 52 dose-escalation patients, some 20 had hepatocellular carcinoma, approximately 15 melanoma, 9 renal cell carcinoma and 9 head and neck cancer.

Note on this clone: Its cognate antigen has yet to be identified. No base-level quality is on record; no much larger clone is a single base apart.

Genomic DNA was extracted from sorted cells for sequencing of the TCRbeta CDR3 region. The immunoSEQ Assay was used to sequence the TCRbeta CDR3 regions. TCRdb took this table from immuneACCESS and kept in-frame rearrangements with V and J called. Such tables lack part of the clones; where checked against another copy, unresolved V genes explain under half of the gap, and the rest is unexplained. The sample table records approximately 64,000 clones; roughly 86% of these occur just once. The ten largest account for 2.8% of the sample. Overall study outcomes, separate from this receptor: Partial responders in the 0.1-3.0 mg/kg groups had among the lowest normalized peripheral clonal expansion, especially among CD8+ T cells. Clonal expansion of both CD4+ and CD8+ blood T cells was observed from baseline to week 6 at doses 0.1 to 3.0 mg/kg. Low levels of normalized T-cell clonal expansion were also seen in some patients who did not respond. After ivuxolimab, more expanded clones were found on average in CD8+ T cells than in CD4+ T cells. The antigen specificity of the clonally expanded peripheral T cells was not determined.

As encoded in the germline V gene (reference sequence), CDR1 is PRHDT while CDR2 is FYEKMQ. V was cut back by 5 bases and J by 4 bases, leaving a gap of 15 bases between them. Its CDR3 holds 14 amino acids, cysteine through phenylalanine. CDR3 DNA is the only sequence kept; it has 42 bases, read in frame from the first base. Patients with a history of autoimmune disease or receiving systemic immunosuppression were excluded from the trial. Peripheral blood for TCR sequencing was collected from all dose cohorts at baseline, on cycle 4 day 1, and on cycle 7 day 1. The samples were taken from a phase I, first-in-human, multicenter, open-label dose-escalation trial of ivuxolimab. Adults with locally advanced or metastatic head and neck squamous cell, hepatocellular, melanoma or renal cell carcinoma were enrolled in the trial. Before TCR sequencing, CD4+ T cells and CD8+ T cells from peripheral blood were sorted into separate populations.

This specimen consisted of CD4+ or CD8+ T cells sorted from blood, obtained in a trial of the OX40 agonist ivuxolimab. Rearrangement joined TRBV13 to TRBJ2-7; the D region is possibly TRBD1 or TRBD2, each matching across 6 bases. This clonotype originated in an adult with an advanced solid tumor such as melanoma, head and neck, liver or kidney cancer. The CDR3 protein sequence reads: CASSNQQGRYEQYF. The DNA sequence is as follows: TGTGCCAGCAGCAACCAGCAGGGGAGGTACGAGCAGTACTTC.